This T cell receptor beta chain came from a study of tumor and adjacent non-tumor tissue in lung cancer. Turning to the study itself: The patients, 10 men and about five women, were roughly 30 to 76 with stage I to III disease.

The template was RNA from unsorted bulk tissue. Broader study findings: Shorter survival was associated with higher TCR diversity in tumors.

CDR3 length: 10 residues. Germline-derived CDR1 and CDR2 are SQVTM and ANQGSEA. V gave up 6 bases and J gave up 11 bases; unmatched junction bases: 4. The library came from three nested PCR rounds adapted from ARM-PCR protocols. TCRdb passed the multiplex PCR reads through MiXCR, listing each CDR3 protein once. There are approximately 150,000 distinct CDR3 sequences in the sample; approximately 72% occur only once, and roughly 18% lies in the top ten. Turning to this clonotype: What it binds is unknown. A clone one base away is much larger, so this may be a read error.

This clonotype was sampled from a man in his sixties with small cell lung cancer. The sample taken for sequencing was lung tumor tissue. The chain carries TRBV29-1 and TRBJ2-5; 9 bases fit TRBD1. The CDR3 DNA reads TGCAGCGTGGTGGGGACAGGGCAGTACTTC. It yields the protein CSVVGTGQYF.